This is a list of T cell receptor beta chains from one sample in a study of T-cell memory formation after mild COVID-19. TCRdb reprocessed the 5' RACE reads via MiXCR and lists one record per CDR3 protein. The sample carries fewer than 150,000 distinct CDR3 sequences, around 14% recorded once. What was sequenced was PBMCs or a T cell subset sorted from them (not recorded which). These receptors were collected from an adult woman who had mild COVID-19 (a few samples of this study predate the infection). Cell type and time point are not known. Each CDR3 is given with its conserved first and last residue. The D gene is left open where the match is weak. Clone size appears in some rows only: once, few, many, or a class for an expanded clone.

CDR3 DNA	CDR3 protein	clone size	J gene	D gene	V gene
TGCGCCAGCAGCCAAGACGGCGGGAGTTCCTACGAGCAGTACTTC	CASSQDGGSSYEQYF	.	TRBJ2-7	TRBD2	TRBV4-3
TGTGCCACCAGCGACGGACTAGCGGGACTCCGGAATGAGCAGTTCTTC	CATSDGLAGLRNEQFF	few	TRBJ2-1	TRBD2	TRBV15
TGTGCCATCAGTGAGACAGGAAACTATGGCTACACCTTC	CAISETGNYGYTF	.	TRBJ1-2	.	TRBV10-3
TGTGCCAGCAGTACAAATAGCGGGGGGACCAATGAGCAGTTCTTC	CASSTNSGGTNEQFF	few	TRBJ2-1	TRBD2	TRBV12-3/TRBV12-4
TGTGCCAGCAGTAAGACTAGCGGGAGAAGGAACAATGAGCAGTTCTTC	CASSKTSGRRNNEQFF	many	TRBJ2-1	TRBD2	TRBV6-6
TGTGCCAGCAGGGGACTAGCGGGAGAGAGGCAAGAGACCCAGTACTTC	CASRGLAGERQETQYF	few	TRBJ2-5	TRBD2	TRBV7-9
TGTGCCAGCAGCTTAGCTCGCGGGAGCACAGATACGCAGTATTTT	CASSLARGSTDTQYF	.	TRBJ2-3	.	TRBV7-9
TGTGCCAGCAGCGTAGCTTTTGGGGTGACGCCCGGGGAGCTGTTTTTT	CASSVAFGVTPGELFF	.	TRBJ2-2	.	TRBV9
TGTGCCAGCAGCTCCGGGACTAGCGGGCTACCCTACAATGAGCAGTTCTTC	CASSSGTSGLPYNEQFF	few	TRBJ2-1	TRBD2	TRBV6-5
TGTGCCAGCAGCCGAGGACAGGGGGCTTTCTTT	CASSRGQGAFF	many	TRBJ1-1	TRBD1	TRBV7-8
TGTGCCAGCAGTTTCCAGGGGGGGCAAGAGACCCAGTACTTC	CASSFQGGQETQYF	few	TRBJ2-5	.	TRBV12-3/TRBV12-4
TGTGCCAGCCAAGACTTACGAACACCCCTCCACTTT	CASQDLRTPLHF	few	TRBJ1-6	.	TRBV2
TGCGCCAGCAGCCCCAGGTGGCCGATGAACACTGAAGCTTTCTTT	CASSPRWPMNTEAFF	.	TRBJ1-1	.	TRBV4-1
TGTGCCAGCAGCTTGGGACTGACGGTGTTAGATACGCAGTATTTT	CASSLGLTVLDTQYF	.	TRBJ2-3	.	TRBV7-6
TGTGCCAGCAGCATAGCCCCAGCGGGAGGGACGGAGACCCAGTACTTC	CASSIAPAGGTETQYF	.	TRBJ2-5	TRBD2	TRBV13
TGTGCCAGCAGCTTTGGACAACTGCTGGAGCAGTTCTTC	CASSFGQLLEQFF	.	TRBJ2-1	.	TRBV5-8